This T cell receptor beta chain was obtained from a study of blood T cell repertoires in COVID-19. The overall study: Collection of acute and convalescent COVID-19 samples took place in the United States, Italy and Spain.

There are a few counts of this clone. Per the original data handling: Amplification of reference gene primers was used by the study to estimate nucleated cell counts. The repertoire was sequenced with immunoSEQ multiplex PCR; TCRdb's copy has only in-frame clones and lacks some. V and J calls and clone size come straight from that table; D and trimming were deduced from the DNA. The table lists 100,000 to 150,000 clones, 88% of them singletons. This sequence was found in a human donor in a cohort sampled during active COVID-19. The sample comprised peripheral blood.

CDR3 DNA sequence: TGTGCCAGCAGTTATACCGCCCCCAGGGCGGTTGGCAATGAGCAGTTCTTC. Its protein is CASSYTAPRAVGNEQFF. The chain carries TRBV7-6 and TRBJ2-1; D possibly corresponds to TRBD1 (5 bases). The V end was cut by 6 bases, the J end by 6 bases, with 24 bases between. There are 17 residues in the CDR3. CDR1 is SGHVS and CDR2 is FNYEAQ in the germline V gene.